The 10 T cell receptor beta chains reported below all come from one sample, sequenced in a study of CD8+ T cells in alopecia areata (dated by TCRdb to 2016 to 2018). Explained via the paper, the time point label denotes: baseline before oral tofacitinib. The method behind the library was the immunoSEQ multiplex PCR assay. For TCR sequencing, RNA was extracted from every sample and reverse transcribed into cDNA to serve as template. TCRdb obtained this table from immuneACCESS and retained in-frame rearrangements with V and J assigned. These tables miss some clones; where compared with another copy, unresolved V genes account for less than half of the shortfall, and the remainder is unexplained. This sample lists 130,000 to 150,000 clones; 51% were detected once. Of the sample, 0.99% falls within the top ten clones. Material: CD4+ T cells sorted from blood, obtained at week 0. These receptors all stem from a human donor with alopecia areata.

V usage is TRBV5-1 and J usage is TRBJ2-3; 8 bases line up with TRBD2. The CDR3 loop spans 14 amino acids. Trimming at V came to 4 bases and at J to 1 base, leaving 2 bases not matched to a gene. CDR1 SGHRS and CDR2 YFSETQ come from the germline V gene. The CDR3 nucleotides read TGCGCCAGCAGCATACTAGCGGGCACAGATACGCAGTATTTT. It encodes CASSILAGTDTQYF. Variable domain in full (rest from reference TRBV5-1 and TRBJ2-3): KAGVTQTPRYLIKTRGQQVTLSCSPISGHRSVSWYQQTPGQGLQFLFEYFSETQRNKGNFPGRFSGRQFSNSRSEMNVSTLELGDSALYLCASSILAGTDTQYFGPGTRLTVL.

The V and J genes are TRBV19 and TRBJ2-2; 11 bases fit TRBD2. Germline CDR1 is LNHDA and CDR2 is SQIVND (reference sequence). The CDR3 runs to 18 residues. The V and J ends lost 4 bases and 2 bases, in that order; junction bases with no gene match: 9. The CDR3 nucleotides read TGTGCCAGTAGTAGGGGGACTAGCGGACTACTAAACACCGGGGAGCTGTTTTTT. It translates to CASSRGTSGLLNTGELFF.

The V call is TRBV6-1, the J call TRBJ1-2; TRBD1 might be the D (5 bases). Germline V gene lookup returns CDR1 MNHNS and CDR2 SASEGT. The CDR3 length is 13 residues. The V gene lost 6 bases and the J gene lost 5 bases, with 13 bases spanning the gap. CDR3 nucleotides: TGTGCCAGCAGGCAGACAGACCCATATGGCTACACCTTC. It yields the protein CASRQTDPYGYTF.

The CDR3 here is CASSQPTSASEQYF. For the CDR3, the DNA is TGTGCCAGCAGCCAACCCACCTCAGCGAGCGAGCAGTACTTC. This rearrangement joins TRBV11-2 to TRBJ2-7; the D is unclear. The germline CDR1 and CDR2 sequences are SGHAT and FQNNGV. The CDR3 consists of 14 residues. Trimming took 5 bases from V and 6 from J, leaving 17 bases between them.

The sample holds a few counts of this clone. The gene calls are TRBV18 and TRBJ1-1; the D is unclear. The V end lost 3 bases, the J end lost 5 bases, and 13 bases lay between the germline ends. Per the germline V gene, CDR1 is KGHSH and CDR2 is LQKENI. The CDR3 consists of 14 residues. The CDR3 nucleotides read TGTGCCAGCTCACCCGGTCGAGGTTGGACTGAAGCTTTCTTT. It codes for CASSPGRGWTEAFF.

This clone has just a few counts. V gene TRBV28 combines with J gene TRBJ2-2; 8 bases line up with TRBD1. Germline V lookup: CDR1 MDHEN, CDR2 SYDVKM. This CDR3 is built from 15 residues. With 6 bases clipped from V and 6 bases from J, the junction kept 9 bases outside the gene matches. The CDR3 DNA sequence: TGTGCCAGCAGCTCCAGGGGGCGCCTGTCCGGGGAGCTGTTTTTT. Protein sequence: CASSSRGRLSGELFF.

The CDR3 loop reads CASSYGGQGLYEQYF. CDR3 coding DNA: TGTGCCAGCAGTTACGGAGGACAGGGCCTTTACGAGCAGTACTTC. This sequence joins TRBV6-5 and TRBJ2-7, with TRBD1 identical over 8 bases. Trimming removed 2 bases from V and 4 bases from J; junction bases left unmatched: 7. The V gene's germline CDR1 is MNHEY and CDR2 SVGAGI. This CDR3 has 15 amino acids.

The CDR3 DNA follows: TGCAGCGTTGAATCGGCGGGGACAGAGACCCAGTACTTC. Its protein is CSVESAGTETQYF. J is TRBJ2-5 and V is TRBV29-1, with D perhaps TRBD2 (6 bases). CDR3 length: 13 residues. V was clipped by 2 bases and J by 4 bases, with 11 bases between them. Germline loops: CDR1 SQVTM, CDR2 ANQGSEA. The entire variable domain, with the rest obtained from reference TRBV29-1 and TRBJ2-5, is as follows: SAVISQKPSRDICQRGTSLTIQCQVDSQVTMMFWYRQQPGQSLTLIATANQGSEATYESGFVIDKFPISRPNLTFSTLTVSNMSPEDSSIYLCSVESAGTETQYFGPGTRLLVL.

J is TRBJ2-7 and V is TRBV4-1, with 11 bases matching TRBD2. The CDR3 is 18 residues long. CDR1 is MGHRA and CDR2 is YSYEKL in the germline V gene. The V gene end was trimmed by 1 base and the J gene end by 1 base; junction bases not matched to a gene: 9. The CDR3 is CASSQGQELAGESYEQYF. The DNA for the CDR3 is TGCGCCAGCAGCCAAGGTCAGGAACTAGCGGGAGAATCCTACGAGCAGTACTTC.

V usage is TRBV5-1 and J usage is TRBJ2-6; D assignment may be TRBD1 or TRBD2 (5 bases each). CDR3 length equals 16 residues. V lost 4 bases and J 0 bases, leaving 11 bases between the germline ends. Germline V gives CDR1 SGHRS, CDR2 YFSETQ. The CDR3 DNA follows: TGCGCCAGCAGCCCGGGACCCAGCTCTGGGGCCAACGTCCTGACTTTC. The encoded protein is CASSPGPSSGANVLTF. The whole variable domain, filled in from reference TRBV5-1 and TRBJ2-6, reads KAGVTQTPRYLIKTRGQQVTLSCSPISGHRSVSWYQQTPGQGLQFLFEYFSETQRNKGNFPGRFSGRQFSNSRSEMNVSTLELGDSALYLCASSPGPSSGANVLTFGAGSRLTVL.